This T cell receptor beta chain derives from a study of cytomegalovirus exposure and HLA in healthy donors. Comments on this clone: Its matching antigen is unknown.

The roughly 120-subject validation cohort, separate from the roughly 700-subject first cohort, included the donors. The study's findings and limits: It was found in a later analysis that first-cohort TCR clusters tended to co-occur in the approximately 130 validation repertoires. Associated with cytomegalovirus, according to the listing, were about 160 TCR beta chains.

Generated by immunoSEQ multiplex PCR, the TCRdb table keeps only in-frame clones and is missing some. The sample records around 80,000 clones, approximately 96% being singletons. Trimming cost V 8 bases and J 5 bases; bases outside gene matches: 11. CDR1 and CDR2 (germline): LNHDA, SQIVND (reference sequence). The CDR3 is 15 amino acids. The sample was PBMCs. The chain is built from TRBV19 and TRBJ2-1; 8 bases fit TRBD2. This clonotype originated in a woman younger than 30 in good health and CMV-seronegative. The CDR3: CASGRAGVLNNEQFF. The CDR3 bases are TGTGCCAGTGGAAGAGCGGGAGTACTTAACAATGAGCAGTTCTTC.